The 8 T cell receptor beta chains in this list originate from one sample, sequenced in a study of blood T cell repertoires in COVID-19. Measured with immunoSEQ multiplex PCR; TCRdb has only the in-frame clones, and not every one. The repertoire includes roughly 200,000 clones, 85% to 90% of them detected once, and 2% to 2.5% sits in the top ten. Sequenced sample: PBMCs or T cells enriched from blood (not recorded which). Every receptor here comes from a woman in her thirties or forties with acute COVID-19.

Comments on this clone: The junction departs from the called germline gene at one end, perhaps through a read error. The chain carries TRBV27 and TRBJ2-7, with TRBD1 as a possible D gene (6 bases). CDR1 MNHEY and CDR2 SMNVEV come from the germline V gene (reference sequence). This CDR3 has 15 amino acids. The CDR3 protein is CASSAQQGFSFEQYF. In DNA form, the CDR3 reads TGTGCCAGCAGTGCGCAACAGGGTTTTTCCTTCGAGCAGTACTTC.

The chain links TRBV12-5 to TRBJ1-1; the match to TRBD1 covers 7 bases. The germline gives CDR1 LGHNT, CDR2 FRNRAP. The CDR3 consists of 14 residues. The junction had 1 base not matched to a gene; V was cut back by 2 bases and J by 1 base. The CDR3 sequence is CASGLTGANTEAFF. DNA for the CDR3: TGTGCTAGTGGTTTGACAGGGGCGAACACTGAAGCTTTCTTT.

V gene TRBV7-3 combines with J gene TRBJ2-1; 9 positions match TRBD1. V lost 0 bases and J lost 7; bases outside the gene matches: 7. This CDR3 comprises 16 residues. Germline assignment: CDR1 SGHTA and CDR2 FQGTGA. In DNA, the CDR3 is TGTGCCAGCAGCTTAACGCATACAGGGGGCACGAATGAGCAGTTCTTC. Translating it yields CASSLTHTGGTNEQFF.

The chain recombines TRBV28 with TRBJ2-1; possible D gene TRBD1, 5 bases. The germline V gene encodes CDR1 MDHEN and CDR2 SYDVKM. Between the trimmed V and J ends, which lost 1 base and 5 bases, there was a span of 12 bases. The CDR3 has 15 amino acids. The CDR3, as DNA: TGTGCCAGCAGTTTATTGGTATCAGGGAACAATGAGCAGTTCTTC. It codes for CASSLLVSGNNEQFF.

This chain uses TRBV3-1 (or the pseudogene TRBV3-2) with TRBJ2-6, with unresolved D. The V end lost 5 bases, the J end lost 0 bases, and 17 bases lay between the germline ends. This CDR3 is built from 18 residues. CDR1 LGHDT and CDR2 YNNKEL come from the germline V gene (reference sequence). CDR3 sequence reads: CASSSIYSLISGANVLTF. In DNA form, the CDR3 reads TGTGCCAGCAGCTCCATTTATAGCCTAATCTCTGGGGCCAACGTCCTGACTTTC.

CDR3: CASSRQGGLKTQYF. The CDR3 DNA is TGTGCCAGCAGTCGACAGGGGGGGCTAAAGACCCAGTACTTC. The chain couples TRBV6-2 or TRBV6-3 to TRBJ2-5; 9 bases fit TRBD1. CDR3 length: 14 amino acids. V lost 5 bases and J lost 6; bases outside the gene matches: 7. Germline V CDR1 and CDR2: MNHEY, SVGEGT.

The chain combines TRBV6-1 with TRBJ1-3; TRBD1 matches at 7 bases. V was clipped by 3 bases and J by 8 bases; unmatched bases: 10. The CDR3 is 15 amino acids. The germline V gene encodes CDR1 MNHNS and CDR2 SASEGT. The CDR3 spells CASSDPQGKTDTIYF. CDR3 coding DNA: TGTGCCAGCAGTGATCCACAGGGGAAGACTGACACCATATATTTT.

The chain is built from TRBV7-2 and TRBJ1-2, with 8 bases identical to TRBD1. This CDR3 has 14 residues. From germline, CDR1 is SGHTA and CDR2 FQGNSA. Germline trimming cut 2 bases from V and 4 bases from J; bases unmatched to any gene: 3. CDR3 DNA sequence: TGTGCCAGCAGCTTATACAGGGGGGCCTATGGCTACACCTTC. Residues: CASSLYRGAYGYTF.